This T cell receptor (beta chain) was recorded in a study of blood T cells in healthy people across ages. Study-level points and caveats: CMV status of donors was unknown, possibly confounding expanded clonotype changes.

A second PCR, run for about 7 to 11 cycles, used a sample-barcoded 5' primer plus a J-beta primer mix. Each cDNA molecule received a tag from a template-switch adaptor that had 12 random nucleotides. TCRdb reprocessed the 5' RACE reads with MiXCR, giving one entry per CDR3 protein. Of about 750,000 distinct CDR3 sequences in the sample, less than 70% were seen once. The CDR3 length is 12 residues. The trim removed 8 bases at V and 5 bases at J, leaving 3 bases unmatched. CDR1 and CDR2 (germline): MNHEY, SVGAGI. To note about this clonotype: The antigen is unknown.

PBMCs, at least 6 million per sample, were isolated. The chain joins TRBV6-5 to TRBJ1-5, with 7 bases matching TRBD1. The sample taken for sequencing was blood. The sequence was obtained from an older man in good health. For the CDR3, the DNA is TGTGCCAGCCGACAGGGTGATCAGCCCCAGCATTTT. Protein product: CASRQGDQPQHF.